The source of this T cell receptor beta chain is a study of blood T cell repertoires in COVID-19. About the study: Material from acute and convalescent COVID-19 was sourced from the United States, Italy and Spain.

Sequenced by immunoSEQ multiplex PCR; TCRdb stores in-frame clones only, minus some. The sample consists of fewer than 150,000 clones, approximately 84% of them appearing once. CDR3 size: 17 residues. Germline V gives CDR1 SGDLS, CDR2 YYNGEE. The V end was cut by 1 base, the J end by 1 base, with 15 bases between. The TCR originated in a woman aged 40-49 years with acute or convalescent COVID-19. Sequencing used peripheral blood. The chain carries TRBV9 and TRBJ2-1; D is uncertain. The CDR3 sequence: CASSVRSTRFSYNEQFF. CDR3 coding DNA: TGTGCCAGCAGCGTAAGATCCACCAGGTTTTCCTACAATGAGCAGTTCTTC.